Below, one TCR beta chain is given with its context. Its target is unknown. V was clipped by 6 bases and J by 9 bases; unmatched bases: 7. The CDR3 covers 12 residues. CDR1 and CDR2 from the germline V gene are PRHDT and FYEKMQ (reference sequence). The sample is drawn from a study of T cells in Graves' hyperthyroidism and ophthalmopathy. The study, taken as a whole, reports: In validation, the model predicted ophthalmopathy. These predictions came a median approximately 6.5 months before onset. Most thyroid clonotypes with frequency above 0.001 were detected in blood.

RNA transcripts provided the source from which TCR beta CDR3 regions were amplified. Researchers ran a first-round RT-PCR on the TCR CDR3 using the HTBI primer set. TCRdb re-called the multiplex PCR reads with MiXCR, one entry per CDR3 protein. The data hold hundreds of thousands of distinct CDR3 sequences, with around 38% observed a single time. The source of this sequence is a man between 18 and 29 years old with Graves' hyperthyroidism. V usage is TRBV13 and J usage is TRBJ1-1; 7 nucleotides match TRBD1. Sequencing was performed on blood. Here the CDR3 DNA reads TGTGCCAGCAGTGTGGGACAGCTAAAAGCTTTCTTT. This gives the protein CASSVGQLKAFF.